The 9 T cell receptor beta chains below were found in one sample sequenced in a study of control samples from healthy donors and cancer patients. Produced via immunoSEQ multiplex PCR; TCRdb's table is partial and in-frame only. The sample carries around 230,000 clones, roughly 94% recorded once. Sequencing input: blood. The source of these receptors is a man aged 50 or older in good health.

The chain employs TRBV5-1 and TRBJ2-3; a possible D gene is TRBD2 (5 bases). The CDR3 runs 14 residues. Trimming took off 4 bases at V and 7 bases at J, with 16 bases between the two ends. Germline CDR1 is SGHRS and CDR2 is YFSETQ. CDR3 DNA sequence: TGCGCCAGCAGCCGACCAGAGGGCGCGTATACGCAGTATTTT. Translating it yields CASSRPEGAYTQYF.

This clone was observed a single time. The chain's CDR3 is CASSRGAFRLPDNEQYF. The DNA for the CDR3 is TGTGCCAGCAGTCGAGGTGCCTTCCGGCTGCCCGACAACGAGCAGTACTTC. This chain uses TRBV4-2 with TRBJ2-7; D unclear. CDR1 LGHNA and CDR2 YNFKEQ come from the germline V gene. Trimming took 6 bases from V and 5 from J, leaving 26 bases between them. This CDR3 spans 17 amino acids.

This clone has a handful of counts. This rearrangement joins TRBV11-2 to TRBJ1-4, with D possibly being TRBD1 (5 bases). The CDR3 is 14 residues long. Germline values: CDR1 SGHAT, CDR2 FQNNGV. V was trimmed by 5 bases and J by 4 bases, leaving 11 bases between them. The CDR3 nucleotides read TGTGCCAGCAGCCAAGGACACGGTAATGAAAAACTGTTTTTT. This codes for CASSQGHGNEKLFF.

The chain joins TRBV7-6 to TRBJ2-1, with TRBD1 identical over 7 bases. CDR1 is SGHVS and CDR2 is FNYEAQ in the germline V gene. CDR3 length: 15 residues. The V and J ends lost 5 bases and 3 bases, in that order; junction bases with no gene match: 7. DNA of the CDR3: TGTGCCAGCAGCACCGGACAGGTTAACTACAATGAGCAGTTCTTC. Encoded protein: CASSTGQVNYNEQFF.

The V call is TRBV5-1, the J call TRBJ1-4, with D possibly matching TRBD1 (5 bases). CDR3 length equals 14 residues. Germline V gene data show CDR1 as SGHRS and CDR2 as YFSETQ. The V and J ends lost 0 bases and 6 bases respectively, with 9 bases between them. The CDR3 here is CASSLEGAYEKLFF. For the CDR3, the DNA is TGCGCCAGCAGCTTGGAAGGGGCTTATGAAAAACTGTTTTTT.

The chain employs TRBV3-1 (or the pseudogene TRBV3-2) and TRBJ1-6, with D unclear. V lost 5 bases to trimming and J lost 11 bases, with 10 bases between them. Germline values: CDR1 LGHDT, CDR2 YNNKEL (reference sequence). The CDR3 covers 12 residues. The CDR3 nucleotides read TGTGCCAGCAGCTTGAGCGGGACACCCCTCCACTTT. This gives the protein CASSLSGTPLHF.

CDR3 protein: CASSYDRVSYNEQFF. CDR3 DNA: TGTGCCAGCAGCTATGACAGGGTCTCCTACAATGAGCAGTTCTTC. This chain uses TRBV2 with TRBJ2-1, with 7 bases aligning to TRBD1. Losses at the gene ends were 6 bases for V and 0 bases for J; bases not matched to a gene: 5. Per germline, CDR1 SNHLY and CDR2 FYNNEI. CDR3 length: 15 residues.

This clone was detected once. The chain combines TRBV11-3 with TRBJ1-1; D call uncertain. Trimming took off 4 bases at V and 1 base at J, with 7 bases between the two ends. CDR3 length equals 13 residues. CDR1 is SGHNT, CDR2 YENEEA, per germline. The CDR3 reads CASSSRENTEAFF. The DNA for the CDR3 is TGTGCCAGCAGCTCCCGGGAGAACACTGAAGCTTTCTTT.

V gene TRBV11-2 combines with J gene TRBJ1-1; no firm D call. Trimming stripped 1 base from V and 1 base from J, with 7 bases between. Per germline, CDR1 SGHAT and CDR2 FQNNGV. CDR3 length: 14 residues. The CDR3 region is CASSLVLQNTEAFF. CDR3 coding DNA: TGTGCCAGCAGCTTAGTACTGCAGAACACTGAAGCTTTCTTT.